The 20 T cell receptor beta chains below all came from one sample that was sequenced in a study of blood T cells in healthy people across ages (dated by TCRdb to between 2015 and 2017). The library was produced with 5' RACE. Sequencing was performed on an Illumina HiSeq 2500. A second about 7 to 11 cycle PCR used a sample-barcoded 5' primer and a J-beta primer mix. The raw public reads went through TCRdb reprocessing: fastp at Q25, MiXCR clone calling, in-frame beta chains kept. For every CDR3 protein sequence, its rows merge into one entry that carries the most common genes and DNA. The sample table holds about 730,000 distinct CDR3 sequences, of which approximately 43% were seen once. The top ten clones comprise around a fifth of the sample. The sample comprised blood. The receptors were sampled from a woman aged 60-75 years in good health.

This chain uses TRBV28 with TRBJ1-2; tentatively, D is TRBD1 (6 bases). Trimming took off 5 bases at V and 0 bases at J, with 10 bases between the two ends. The CDR3 contains 14 residues. Looked up from germline, CDR1 is MDHEN and CDR2 is SYDVKM. The CDR3 bases are TGTGCCAGCAGTCGAGGGGGTTCTAACTATGGCTACACCTTC. Translating it yields CASSRGGSNYGYTF.

The chain is built from TRBV15 and TRBJ1-5; possibly TRBD1 for D (5 bases). V was shortened by 1 base and J by 2 bases, with 9 bases between the two germline ends. CDR3 size: 15 residues. Germline V CDR1 and CDR2: LNHNV, YYDKDF (reference sequence). CDR3 DNA: TGTGCCACCAGCAGAGGGGGGAAAGGCAATCAGCCCCAGCATTTT. It specifies CATSRGGKGNQPQHF.

This clonotype was counted between two and nine times. V and J are TRBV6-5 and TRBJ2-7; tentatively, D is TRBD1 or TRBD2 (6 bases each). CDR3 length equals 13 residues. V was shortened by 10 bases and J by 4 bases, with 17 bases between the two germline ends. Germline CDR1 reads MNHEY; CDR2 reads SVGAGI. In DNA, the CDR3 is TGTGCCACCGGGCTGAGGGGGGCGTACGAGCAGTACTTC. Protein sequence: CATGLRGAYEQYF.

This chain joins TRBV12-3 or TRBV12-4 and TRBJ2-1; unclear D gene. V shed 6 bases and J shed 5 bases, with 14 bases lying between them. The CDR3 covers 14 residues. CDR3 protein: CASSRLGLDNEQFF. In nucleotides, the CDR3 is TGTGCCAGCAGCCGACTGGGGTTAGACAATGAGCAGTTCTTC.

Many counts were recorded for this clonotype. The chain has TRBV28 and TRBJ2-3, with D possibly matching TRBD2 (6 bases). Trimming removed 10 bases from V and 0 bases from J, with 14 bases in between. The germline V gene encodes CDR1 MDHEN and CDR2 SYDVKM. The length of the CDR3 is 14 residues. CDR3 loop: CATTLGGSTDTQYF. The CDR3 DNA is TGTGCCACCACCCTCGGGGGTAGCACAGATACGCAGTATTTT.

A few counts support this clonotype. The J gene is TRBJ2-7, the V gene TRBV20-1; D might be TRBD1 (5 bases). Germline CDR1 reads DFQATT; CDR2 reads SNEGSKA (reference sequence). V was cut by 3 bases and J by 4 bases, with 13 bases left in between. The CDR3 is 13 residues long. The CDR3 reads CSARTNGHYEQYF. CDR3 DNA: TGCAGTGCTAGGACAAATGGACATTACGAGCAGTACTTC.

This clonotype showed up just a few times. This chain links TRBV7-9 with TRBJ1-2; a weak D match, TRBD1 (5 bases). This CDR3 comprises 14 residues. Trimming took off 0 bases at V and 4 bases at J, with 9 bases between the two ends. Germline V gene sequence: CDR1 SEHNR, CDR2 FQNEAQ (reference sequence). CDR3: CASSLAGDRYGYTF. CDR3 nucleotides: TGTGCCAGCAGCTTAGCGGGGGACCGCTATGGCTACACCTTC.

This sequence joins TRBV6-2 or TRBV6-3 and TRBJ2-1, with 9 bases identical to TRBD2. The length of the CDR3 is 13 residues. Germline V gene sequence: CDR1 MNHEY, CDR2 SVGEGT. With V trimmed by 5 bases and J by 7 bases, 3 bases remained unmatched. In DNA, the CDR3 is TGTGCCAGCAGTGGGACTAGCCTTAATGAGCAGTTCTTC. This encodes CASSGTSLNEQFF.

V gene TRBV6-5 combines with J gene TRBJ2-1, with 10 bases lining up with TRBD1. Germline trimming cut 2 bases from V and 6 bases from J; bases unmatched to any gene: 7. The germline CDR1 and CDR2 sequences are MNHEY and SVGAGI. This CDR3 has 16 residues. This chain's CDR3 is CASSYAGTGALNEQFF. CDR3 DNA sequence: TGTGCCAGCAGTTACGCCGGGACAGGGGCCCTCAATGAGCAGTTCTTC.

This clonotype appeared many times. The V and J genes are TRBV21-1 and TRBJ2-1; TRBD1 was called by the table and not checked on the DNA. TRBV21-1 is assigned pseudogene status. The length of the CDR3 is 17 residues. The CDR3 DNA follows: TGTGCCAGCAGCAAAGTGAAAGAATCGGGACAGAACAATGAGCAGTTCTTC. This encodes CASSKVKESGQNNEQFF.

The chain recombines TRBV16 with TRBJ1-1; TRBD1 aligns across 8 bases. CDR3 size: 15 residues. V gave up 3 bases and J gave up 6 bases; unmatched junction bases: 9. Per the germline V gene, CDR1 is KGHSY and CDR2 is FQNENV. Here the CDR3 reads CASSHRTGKRAEAFF. In nucleotides, the CDR3 is TGTGCCAGCAGCCACCGGACAGGGAAAAGGGCTGAAGCTTTCTTT. The full variable domain, its missing parts supplied by reference TRBV16 and TRBJ1-1, is GEEVAQTPKHLVRGEGQKAKLYCAPIKGHSYVFWYQQVLKNEFKFLISFQNENVFDETGMPKERFSAKCLPNSPCSLEIQATKLEDSAVYFCASSHRTGKRAEAFFGQGTRLTVV.

This rearrangement joins TRBV7-2 to TRBJ1-5; D is perhaps TRBD1 (5 bases). CDR1 is SGHTA, CDR2 FQGNSA, per germline. The V and J ends lost 5 bases and 6 bases respectively, with 20 bases between them. This CDR3 contains 16 residues. The CDR3 nucleotides read TGTGCCAGCAGCCGGGACGCAGGGATGGGGGGTCAGCCCCAGCATTTT. The encoded protein is CASSRDAGMGGQPQHF. Filled out from reference TRBV7-2 and TRBJ1-5, the complete variable domain reads GAGVSQSPSNKVTEKGKDVELRCDPISGHTALYWYRQSLGQGLEFLIYFQGNSAPDKSGLPSDRFSAERTGGSVSTLTIQRTQQEDSAVYLCASSRDAGMGGQPQHFGDGTRLSIL.

The chain couples TRBV20-1 to TRBJ2-2; 10 nucleotides agree with TRBD1. V was clipped by 0 bases and J by 1 base; unmatched bases: 8. The CDR3 is 18 amino acids. Germline loops: CDR1 DFQATT, CDR2 SNEGSKA (reference sequence). Here the CDR3 reads CSARDQRGQGGNTGELFF. CDR3 sequence (DNA): TGCAGTGCTAGAGATCAGCGAGGACAGGGGGGGAACACCGGGGAGCTGTTTTTT.

The chain has TRBV5-1 and TRBJ2-5; 8 bases are a match to TRBD1. The CDR3 consists of 15 residues. V was clipped by 5 bases and J by 3 bases; unmatched bases: 9. The germline V gene encodes CDR1 SGHRS and CDR2 YFSETQ. CDR3 loop: CASSNTGTGEETQYF. In DNA, the CDR3 is TGCGCCAGCAGTAATACCGGGACAGGAGAAGAGACCCAGTACTTC.

V usage is TRBV7-3 and J usage is TRBJ2-5, with TRBD2 matching over 9 bases. The CDR3 spans 14 residues. Germline-derived CDR1 and CDR2 are SGHTA and FQGTGA. V gave up 2 bases and J gave up 7 bases; unmatched junction bases: 5. The CDR3 sequence: CASSLGAAGGTQYF. Here the CDR3 DNA reads TGTGCCAGCAGCTTAGGAGCAGCGGGGGGGACCCAGTACTTC.

Worth noting for this clonotype: Compared with germline, one end of the junction differs, possibly owing to a read error. V gene TRBV29-1 combines with J gene TRBJ2-5; tentatively, D is TRBD1 (5 bases). Per the germline V gene, CDR1 is SQVTM and CDR2 is ANQGSEA. This CDR3 is built from 11 residues. The CDR3 loop reads CSGESSRVQYF. CDR3 nucleotide sequence: TGCAGCGGTGAATCTTCCAGGGTTCAGTACTTC.

Remarks on this clonotype: A junction boundary mismatches the germline segment, possibly from a read error. V and J are TRBV5-1 and TRBJ2-1; 7 bases line up with TRBD2. CDR1 and CDR2 from the germline V gene are SGHRS and YFSETQ. This CDR3 is built from 14 residues. DNA of the CDR3: TGCACCAGCAGCGCCGGACTAGGGGTGGATGAGCAGTTCTTC. Residues: CTSSAGLGVDEQFF.

This clonotype was counted only a few times. The rearrangement joins TRBV7-9 to TRBJ2-7, with TRBD1 identical over 9 bases. The germline gives CDR1 SEHNR, CDR2 FQNEAQ (reference sequence). This CDR3 spans 15 amino acids. V dropped 5 bases and J dropped 2; count of bases not matched to a gene: 7. The CDR3 nucleotides are TGTGCCAGCAGCCCCCGGACAGGGGCGGCCTACGAGCAGTACTTC. It is translated as CASSPRTGAAYEQYF.

The chain carries TRBV6-5 and TRBJ1-2, with 9 positions matching TRBD1. CDR3 length: 13 amino acids. CDR1 MNHEY and CDR2 SVGAGI come from the germline V gene. The V and J ends lost 5 bases and 8 bases, in that order; junction bases with no gene match: 6. The CDR3 DNA is TGTGCCAGCAGTCCACAGGGGGCGAGCGGCTACACCTTC. It translates to CASSPQGASGYTF.

The chain carries TRBV12-3 or TRBV12-4 and TRBJ1-2; no reliable D call. The V end was cut by 3 bases, the J end by 2 bases, with 7 bases between. The CDR3 has 13 amino acids. CDR3 coding DNA: TGTGCCAGCAGTTTCGGGAAAAACTATGGCTACACCTTC. Its translation: CASSFGKNYGYTF.